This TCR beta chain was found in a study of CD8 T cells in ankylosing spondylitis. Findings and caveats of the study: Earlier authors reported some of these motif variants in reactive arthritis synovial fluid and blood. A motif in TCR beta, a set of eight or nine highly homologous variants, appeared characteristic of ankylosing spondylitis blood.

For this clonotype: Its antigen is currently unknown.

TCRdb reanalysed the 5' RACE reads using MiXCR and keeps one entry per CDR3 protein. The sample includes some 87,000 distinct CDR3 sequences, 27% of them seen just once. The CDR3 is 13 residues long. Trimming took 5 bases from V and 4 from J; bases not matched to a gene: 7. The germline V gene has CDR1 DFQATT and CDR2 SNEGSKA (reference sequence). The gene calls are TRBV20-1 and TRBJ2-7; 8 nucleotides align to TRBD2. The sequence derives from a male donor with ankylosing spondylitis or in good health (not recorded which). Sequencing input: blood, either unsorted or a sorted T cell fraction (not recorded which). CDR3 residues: CSARAGEVYEQYF. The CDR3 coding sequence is TGCAGTGCTCGAGCGGGAGAAGTATACGAGCAGTACTTC.